The entry below describes one T cell receptor (beta chain). V lost 5 bases and J 4 bases, leaving 10 bases between the germline ends. The CDR3 consists of 13 residues. CDR1 is LNHDA, CDR2 SQIVND, per germline (reference sequence). The data stem from a study of shared clonotypes between healthy human individuals. Selected positively for CCR7 and CD45RO-negative, naive CD8 cells excluded terminally differentiated effector memory CD45RA+ cells. Method: immunoSEQ multiplex PCR; TCRdb's copy keeps in-frame clones and lacks some. The sample carries around 600,000 clones, roughly 95% recorded once. The chain uses TRBV19 and TRBJ2-3; D is undetermined. Sequenced input: naive CD8+ T cells sorted from blood. The sequence was collected from a woman aged 25 to 45 in good health. This CDR3 reads CASSGVRADTQYF. CDR3 DNA: TGTGCCAGTAGTGGTGTTCGAGCAGATACGCAGTATTTT.